This T cell receptor (beta chain) is from a study of blood T cell repertoires in COVID-19. In the study overall: Sources were T cells, B-cell-depleted T cells, or PBMCs; the material itself was cDNA or gDNA.

This clone has only one observation. Germline assignment: CDR1 MNHNY and CDR2 SVGAGI (reference sequence). The CDR3 consists of 14 residues. The V end was cut by 2 bases, the J end by 9 bases, with 14 bases between. The authors' processing: The assay estimated nucleated cells by amplifying reference gene primers. TCRdb's copy holds only in-frame clones and misses some; the assay was immunoSEQ multiplex PCR. V and J calls and clone size are given by that table; D and trimming were obtained from the DNA. The repertoire has 90,000 to 140,000 clones, approximately 78% of them found once; the top ten carry over 15%.

The sequence derives from an elderly woman with acute or convalescent COVID-19. The rearrangement uses TRBV6-6 and TRBJ1-5; no clear D. The sequencing input was peripheral blood. CDR3 bases: TGTGCCAGCAGTTACGAAGAGGGAGGTCTGCCCCAGCATTTT. It encodes CASSYEEGGLPQHF.